The rows below give T cell receptor beta chains drawn from one sample of a study of CD8 T cells in Susac syndrome. Each CDR3 protein is one row after TCRdb ran MiXCR on the immunoSEQ multiplex PCR reads. The repertoire has about 400,000 distinct CDR3 sequences, around 85% of them found once; the top ten carry 0.09% to 0.15%. Sequenced input: CD8+ T cells from PBMCs. The receptors come from a human donor with multiple sclerosis. The CDR3 runs from the conserved cysteine through the conserved F or W. Fields, in order: CDR3 DNA, CDR3 protein, D gene, V gene, J gene, clone size. The D gene is left open where the match is weak. Rows may omit the clone size; those that give it use once, few, many or a size class.

TGTGCCAGCAGTTTGACAGTAGGCTCCCATGGCTACACCTTC	CASSLTVGSHGYTF	NA	TRBV27	TRBJ1-2	NA
TGTGCCTGGAGTGTAGCCGGGACCAACGTAGGATCACCCCTCCACTTT	CAWSVAGTNVGSPLHF	NA	TRBV30	TRBJ1-6	NA
TGTGCCAGCAGCTTAGTCTCGCCGGGACAGGGCTTCTACGAGCAGTACTTC	CASSLVSPGQGFYEQYF	TRBD1	TRBV11-2	TRBJ2-7	NA
TGTGCCAGCAGCCACAAGACAGGGAGGTTCACTGAAGCTTTCTTT	CASSHKTGRFTEAFF	TRBD1	TRBV7-9	TRBJ1-1	once
TGTGCCAGCAGTTATAGTCCGGGACCCTACACCGGGGAGCTGTTTTTT	CASSYSPGPYTGELFF	NA	TRBV6-5	TRBJ2-2	NA
TGTGCCAGTAGCCGACAGCAAGCTAATGAAAAACTGTTTTTT	CASSRQQANEKLFF	NA	TRBV19	TRBJ1-4	NA
TGTGCCAGCAGCCAAGATGCGGGGGGGGTCGGAGCTTTCTTT	CASSQDAGGVGAFF	NA	TRBV4-2	TRBJ1-1	NA
TGTGCCAGCGCCTGGAACACTGAAGCTTTCTTT	CASAWNTEAFF	NA	TRBV25-1	TRBJ1-1	NA
TGCGCCAGCAGCCAAGTGGCAGGCACTAACTATGGCTACACCTTC	CASSQVAGTNYGYTF	NA	TRBV4-1	TRBJ1-2	NA
TGTGCCAGCAGTAATACAGCGAACACTGAAGCTTTCTTT	CASSNTANTEAFF	NA	TRBV6-4	TRBJ1-1	NA
TGTGCCAGCAGCGTCCCGGGACAGGGGCAAGAGACCCAGTACTTC	CASSVPGQGQETQYF	TRBD1	TRBV5-4	TRBJ2-5	NA
TGTGCCAGCAGTTTACGCCCTGGGCAGATTAACACCGGGGAGCTGTTTTTT	CASSLRPGQINTGELFF	NA	TRBV12-3/TRBV12-4	TRBJ2-2	NA
TGTGCCAGCAGCCAAGACGTTTCCAGGGGAATCCCCTACGAGCAGTACTTC	CASSQDVSRGIPYEQYF	NA	TRBV3-1	TRBJ2-7	NA
TGTGCCAGCAGCTTGAGTAGTTCATCCAACTGGAGAGGCTACACCTTC	CASSLSSSSNWRGYTF	NA	TRBV5-6	TRBJ1-2	few
TGTGCCAGCAGCGTTGCAGTGGGGAACACTGAAGCTTTCTTT	CASSVAVGNTEAFF	NA	TRBV9	TRBJ1-1	NA
TGTGCCACCAGCTCCGGAGAGGACGAGCAGTACTTC	CATSSGEDEQYF	NA	TRBV15	TRBJ2-7	NA
TGTGCCAGCAGACACGGGCAGGTCTATAATTCACCCCTCCACTTT	CASRHGQVYNSPLHF	NA	TRBV27	TRBJ1-6	NA
TGCAGTGCTAGATCGGGACTAGCGGGCTACGAGCAGTACTTC	CSARSGLAGYEQYF	TRBD2	TRBV20-1	TRBJ2-7	NA
TGTGCCACCAGCAGAGATACGGGGGAGCAGTTCTTC	CATSRDTGEQFF	NA	TRBV15	TRBJ2-1	NA
TGTGCCAGCAGTGATCCTAGCGGGACGTCAGGGTACGAGCAGTACTTC	CASSDPSGTSGYEQYF	TRBD2	TRBV2	TRBJ2-7	NA
TGTGCCAGCAGTTCGGACGGAACTAACTATGGCTACACCTTC	CASSSDGTNYGYTF	NA	TRBV27	TRBJ1-2	NA
TGTGCCTGGGACAACGGGGCGGGTGAAAAACTGTTTTTT	CAWDNGAGEKLFF	NA	TRBV30	TRBJ1-4	NA
TGTGCCAGCAGCCAAGAACTCCCCGGCCTAGCGGGGAGGAATGAGCAGTTCTTC	CASSQELPGLAGRNEQFF	TRBD2	TRBV3-1	TRBJ2-1	NA
TGTGCCAGCAGAAGCTTTAGCGGGGTAAGGACGGATACGCAGTATTTT	CASRSFSGVRTDTQYF	TRBD2	TRBV27	TRBJ2-3	once
TGTGCCAGCAGTGAATTTGGGACAGGGAGGTCCTACGAGCAGTACTTC	CASSEFGTGRSYEQYF	TRBD1	TRBV6-1	TRBJ2-7	NA
TGTGCCAGTAGGATAATGGACAGGGACGAAGAGACCCAGTACTTC	CASRIMDRDEETQYF	TRBD1	TRBV19	TRBJ2-5	NA
TGTGCCTGGAGTGCCGGACAGGAAGCTTTCTTT	CAWSAGQEAFF	NA	TRBV30	TRBJ1-1	NA
TGTGCCAGCAGCCCCGTGGGAATTCGGCCCGGGTACGGCACTGAAGCTTTCTTT	CASSPVGIRPGYGTEAFF	NA	TRBV9	TRBJ1-1	once
TGTGCCAGCAGCCAAGATCTGGCTAGCGGGGACTATTACAATGAGCAGTTCTTC	CASSQDLASGDYYNEQFF	TRBD2	TRBV14	TRBJ2-1	NA
TGCGCCAGCAGCTTGTACCACTACGAGCAGTACTTC	CASSLYHYEQYF	NA	TRBV5-1	TRBJ2-7	NA
TGTGCCAGCAGTTTAAGGGCAGGGTATCCCTACAATGAGCAGTTCTTC	CASSLRAGYPYNEQFF	NA	TRBV28	TRBJ2-1	NA
TGTGCCAGCAGTAGACTAGCGGAAAACAATGAGCAGTTCTTC	CASSRLAENNEQFF	TRBD2	TRBV2	TRBJ2-1	NA
TGTGCCAGCAGCGAAAGACCGGGACAGGGAATAGATACGCAGTATTTT	CASSERPGQGIDTQYF	TRBD1	TRBV11-2	TRBJ2-3	NA
TGTGCCAGCAGTGCGGGGCGGGAGGTCGCGGATGAGCAGTTCTTC	CASSAGREVADEQFF	TRBD2	TRBV25-1	TRBJ2-1	NA
TGTGCCAGCAGTGAGGGGACAGGGAGTTTCTACAATGAGCAGTTCTTC	CASSEGTGSFYNEQFF	TRBD1	TRBV2	TRBJ2-1	NA
TGTGCCAGCAGTGAAGCCCCCTACGAGCAGTACTTC	CASSEAPYEQYF	NA	TRBV2	TRBJ2-7	NA
TGTGCCAGCAGTTGGGGGACAGGGTTAAACACTGAAGCTTTCTTT	CASSWGTGLNTEAFF	TRBD1	TRBV27	TRBJ1-1	NA